Reported below is one T cell receptor beta chain. Trimming took 4 bases from V and 7 from J, leaving 10 bases between them. This CDR3 comprises 12 residues. Germline V gives CDR1 MNHNY, CDR2 SVGAGI (reference sequence). Recovered participants had two consecutive negative NP/OP PCR tests, healthcare professional clearance, or symptom resolution. TCRdb's copy holds only in-frame clones and misses some; the assay was immunoSEQ multiplex PCR. The table records about 480,000 clones, 88% of them present only once. This record belongs to a study of blood T cell repertoires in COVID-19. Sequences were obtained from PBMCs or T cells enriched from blood (not recorded which). The chain couples TRBV6-6 to TRBJ1-2; D is perhaps TRBD1 (5 bases). The receptor was derived from a woman in her thirties or forties who had recovered from COVID-19. The CDR3 coding sequence is TGTGCCAGCAGTTCCCAGGGTGCTGGCTACACCTTC. This gives the protein CASSSQGAGYTF.